This record covers a single TCR beta chain. CDR1 MNHEY and CDR2 SMNVEV come from the germline V gene (reference sequence). The CDR3 covers 16 residues. V lost 0 bases and J lost 2, with 13 bases in between. CD45RO negativity and positive selection for CCR7 defined naive CD8 cells, a population that excluded terminally differentiated effector memory CD45RA+ cells. The data originate from a study of shared clonotypes between healthy human individuals. The assay was immunoSEQ multiplex PCR, and TCRdb's table has in-frame clones only and misses some. Among around 2,000,000 clones listed, about 95% were seen once.

The sample consisted of naive CD8+ T cells sorted from blood. The receptor was derived from a man aged 18 to 30 in good health. V usage is TRBV27 and J usage is TRBJ1-2; TRBD1 might be the D (5 bases). CDR3 nucleotides: TGTGCCAGCAGTTTATCGGTGGGGCCAGGCAACTATGGCTACACCTTC. Amino acids: CASSLSVGPGNYGYTF.